Below are 27 T cell receptor beta chains sequenced from a single sample in a study of T cell responses to AZD1222 COVID-19 vaccine. Method: immunoSEQ multiplex PCR; TCRdb's copy keeps in-frame clones and lacks some. This table has 150,000 to 200,000 clones, approximately 94% appearing once. Sequenced here: peripheral blood, sampled on day 0 of AZD1222 vaccination. The receptors originated from an adult in good health.

J is TRBJ1-1 and V is TRBV7-9; the D gene is possibly TRBD1 (6 bases). The CDR3 sequence is 14 residues long. V lost 4 bases and J 7 bases, leaving 16 bases between the germline ends. Germline CDR1 SEHNR, CDR2 FQNEAQ (reference sequence). The CDR3 protein is CASSSNTGIGEAFF. The CDR3 nucleotides are TGTGCCAGCAGCTCGAATACAGGGATCGGTGAAGCTTTCTTT.

This clone was observed once. J is TRBJ2-3 and V is TRBV29-1; 7 bases line up with TRBD2. CDR3 length: 17 amino acids. The V segment lost 4 bases and the J segment 3 bases; nucleotides outside the gene matches: 16. CDR1 and CDR2 (germline): SQVTM, ANQGSEA. Written as DNA, the CDR3 is TGCAGCGTTGCCCCGAATTTTAGCGGGTCCGGAACAGATACGCAGTATTTT. This encodes CSVAPNFSGSGTDTQYF.

This clone was counted between two and nine times. This rearrangement joins TRBV19 to TRBJ2-2, with a possible D match to TRBD1 (5 bases). Deletions cut 10 bases from V and 2 bases from J, with 14 bases between. Germline CDR1 and CDR2: LNHDA and SQIVND (reference sequence). This CDR3 region has 14 residues. CDR3 DNA: TGTGCCACTGGGGCCAGGTCCAACACCGGGGAGCTGTTTTTT. Encoded protein: CATGARSNTGELFF.

The V gene is TRBV5-4, the J gene TRBJ1-2; D gene uncertain. V was clipped by 4 bases and J by 8 bases, with 18 bases between them. Per germline, CDR1 SGHNT and CDR2 YYREEE (reference sequence). This CDR3 has 14 amino acids. The CDR3 coding sequence is TGTGCCAGCAGCCCCGGTGTAGCAGCTATGGGCTACACCTTC. Protein sequence: CASSPGVAAMGYTF.

This clone was picked up one time. This rearrangement joins TRBV6-6 to TRBJ1-1, with D possibly being TRBD1 (6 bases). V dropped 2 bases and J dropped 6 bases, with 13 bases sitting between them. CDR1 and CDR2 (germline): MNHNY, SVGAGI (reference sequence). The CDR3 covers 14 residues. The CDR3 here is CASSYGFQGPEAFF. The CDR3 region has the DNA TGTGCCAGCAGTTACGGATTTCAGGGGCCTGAAGCTTTCTTT.

V usage is TRBV15 and J usage is TRBJ1-5, with 11 bases aligning to TRBD1. With 1 base clipped from V and 3 bases from J, the junction kept 11 bases outside the gene matches. Germline V CDR1 and CDR2: LNHNV, YYDKDF (reference sequence). This CDR3 region has 19 residues. CDR3 nucleotide sequence: TGTGCCACCAGCAGAGGTGTAAGATCGGGACAGGGGGTCAATCAGCCCCAGCATTTT. It is translated as CATSRGVRSGQGVNQPQHF.

This clone is a singleton in its sample. This rearrangement joins TRBV19 to TRBJ2-7, with D possibly matching TRBD1 (6 bases). CDR3 length equals 11 residues. V gave up 8 bases and J gave up 6 bases, with 11 bases separating them. CDR1 is LNHDA, CDR2 SQIVND, per germline (reference sequence). The CDR3 sequence: CASSQGFEQYF. CDR3 coding DNA: TGTGCCAGTTCACAGGGATTCGAGCAGTACTTC.

The chain carries TRBV19 and TRBJ1-2, with 9 bases fitting TRBD1. There are 14 residues in the CDR3. Germline loops: CDR1 LNHDA, CDR2 SQIVND (reference sequence). The junction had 9 bases not matched to a gene; V was cut back by 5 bases and J by 8 bases. DNA for the CDR3: TGTGCCAGTAGTCCCACTGGGACAGGGTTGGGCTACACCTTC. This gives the protein CASSPTGTGLGYTF.

The chain has TRBV30 and TRBJ2-5, with 14 bases identical to TRBD2. Germline V lookup: CDR1 GTSNPN, CDR2 SVGIG (reference sequence). This CDR3 comprises 13 residues. Trimming at V came to 7 bases and at J to 4 bases, leaving 2 bases not matched to a gene. CDR3 residues: CASGLAGGETQYF. The CDR3 DNA is TGTGCCTCAGGACTAGCGGGAGGAGAGACCCAGTACTTC.

This clone was counted only a few times. The V call is TRBV4-2, the J call TRBJ2-7, with 7 bases that match TRBD2. CDR1 is LGHNA and CDR2 is YNFKEQ in the germline V gene. The ends lost 2 bases at V and 1 base at J; junction bases unmatched: 5. CDR3 length: 15 amino acids. CDR3 coding DNA: TGTGCCAGCAGCCAAAGGTGGGAGGGATCCTACGAGCAGTACTTC. This encodes CASSQRWEGSYEQYF.

This rearrangement joins TRBV27 to TRBJ1-5; D remains unclear. The length of the CDR3 is 14 residues. V lost 3 bases, J lost 7 bases, and 13 bases lay in between. The germline gives CDR1 MNHEY, CDR2 SMNVEV (reference sequence). CDR3 protein: CASSLVGRGQPQHF. CDR3 sequence (DNA): TGTGCCAGCAGTTTGGTGGGGAGAGGACAGCCCCAGCATTTT.

This chain uses TRBV5-1 with TRBJ2-2; D is undetermined. This CDR3 comprises 14 residues. CDR1 is SGHRS, CDR2 YFSETQ, per germline. The germline V and J ends were trimmed by 4 bases and 1 base, with 8 bases remaining between them. CDR3 DNA sequence: TGCGCCAGCAGCCCCAACCGGAACACCGGGGAGCTGTTTTTT. Residues: CASSPNRNTGELFF.

This chain uses TRBV19 with TRBJ1-3; possible D gene TRBD1, 6 bases. This CDR3 has 14 residues. The ends were cut back, 6 bases at V and 1 base at J, with 10 bases in the middle. Germline V gives CDR1 LNHDA, CDR2 SQIVND (reference sequence). This chain's CDR3 is CASRPRGSGNTIYF. CDR3 in DNA: TGTGCCAGTAGGCCGAGGGGGTCTGGAAACACCATATATTTT.

The chain is built from TRBV18 and TRBJ2-7; 9 bases line up with TRBD2. The germline V gene encodes CDR1 KGHSH and CDR2 LQKENI. The V segment lost 3 bases and the J segment 2 bases; nucleotides outside the gene matches: 5. The CDR3 extends over 15 amino acids. The CDR3 region has the DNA TGTGCCAGCTCACCTAGCGGGAGTAACCCCTACGAGCAGTACTTC. Amino acids: CASSPSGSNPYEQYF. The whole variable domain, remainder taken from reference TRBV18 and TRBJ2-7, is NAGVMQNPRHLVRRRGQEARLRCSPMKGHSHVYWYRQLPEEGLKFMVYLQKENIIDESGMPKERFSAEFPKEGPSILRIQQVVRGDSAAYFCASSPSGSNPYEQYFGPGTRLTVT.

This chain connects TRBV12-5 to TRBJ2-1; 9 bases are shared with TRBD2. Germline assignment: CDR1 LGHNT and CDR2 FRNRAP. The V gene end was trimmed by 4 bases and the J gene end by 6 bases; junction bases not matched to a gene: 28. The CDR3 is made up of 22 amino acids. DNA for the CDR3: TGTGCTAGTGGTTCCCGCACCAAACAGGGGCAGCGGGAGGTACTCCAGCCCAATGAGCAGTTCTTC. It specifies CASGSRTKQGQREVLQPNEQFF.

This clone was found once. The chain combines TRBV3-1 (or the pseudogene TRBV3-2) with TRBJ1-1; 7 bases line up with TRBD1. After removal of 4 bases from V and 1 base from J, the junction contained 9 bases not matched to a gene. The CDR3 is made up of 16 amino acids. Germline V gene data show CDR1 as LGHDT and CDR2 as YNNKEL (reference sequence). The CDR3 sequence: CASSRDSVRGNTEAFF. The CDR3 DNA sequence: TGTGCCAGCAGCCGGGACAGCGTCCGGGGGAACACTGAAGCTTTCTTT.

V is TRBV20-1 and J is TRBJ1-2; 7 positions match TRBD1. Germline loops: CDR1 DFQATT, CDR2 SNEGSKA (reference sequence). J was trimmed by 7 bases and V by 3 bases; bases with no gene match: 8. CDR3 length: 13 residues. The CDR3 bases are TGCAGTGCTAGTGCCGGGACAGAGGTTGGCTACACCTTC. It specifies CSASAGTEVGYTF.

The count of this clone is one. J is TRBJ1-1 and V is TRBV4-1; 9 nucleotides match TRBD1. Trimming took 4 bases from V and 11 from J; bases not matched to a gene: 8. The CDR3 totals 13 residues. Germline V CDR1 and CDR2: MGHRA, YSYEKL. CDR3 protein: CASSPMGQGDAFF. As DNA, the CDR3 is TGCGCCAGCAGCCCCATGGGACAGGGTGATGCTTTCTTT.

This clone was seen just once. V gene TRBV27 combines with J gene TRBJ2-1; 8 bases fit TRBD1. The CDR3 contains 15 residues. Germline V CDR1 and CDR2: MNHEY, SMNVEV (reference sequence). V was pared by 5 bases and J by 3 bases, with 6 bases of the junction left unmatched. This CDR3 is CASSLQGVDYNEQFF. In DNA, the CDR3 is TGTGCCAGCAGTCTACAGGGGGTGGACTACAATGAGCAGTTCTTC.

The chain employs TRBV5-6 and TRBJ2-1; no reliable D call. CDR3 length: 13 amino acids. The germline V gene encodes CDR1 SGHDT and CDR2 YYEEEE. V lost 1 base and J lost 5, with 7 bases in between. DNA of the CDR3: TGTGCCAGCAGCTTGATGCAGGACAATGAGCAGTTCTTC. It translates to CASSLMQDNEQFF.

Concerning this clone itself: Other nucleotide sequences from this sample produce the same CDR3. The chain links TRBV12-3 or TRBV12-4 to TRBJ1-5; no firm D call. V gave up 6 bases and J gave up 0 bases, with 6 bases separating them. This CDR3 contains 13 residues. The CDR3 sequence is CASSLDSNQPQHF. CDR3 DNA: TGTGCCAGCAGCCTTGATAGCAATCAGCCCCAGCATTTT.

This clone showed up just once. The V gene is TRBV18, the J gene TRBJ2-1; D possibly corresponds to TRBD1 (6 bases). Germline assignment: CDR1 KGHSH and CDR2 LQKENI. This CDR3 is built from 13 residues. V was trimmed by 6 bases and J by 6 bases, leaving 12 bases between them. The CDR3 here is CASSTTGTNEQFF. DNA of the CDR3: TGTGCCAGCTCCACCACAGGGACCAATGAGCAGTTCTTC.

CDR3 in amino acids: CASRSQDRGRSPLHF. CDR3 DNA: TGTGCCAGCAGGTCCCAGGACAGGGGGCGTTCACCCCTCCACTTT. The chain is built from TRBV6-5 and TRBJ1-6; TRBD1 matches 11 bases. The J segment lost 9 bases and the V segment lost 6 bases, leaving 7 bases of the junction unmatched. Germline assignment: CDR1 MNHEY and CDR2 SVGAGI. CDR3 length: 15 amino acids.

This clone was recorded only once. The CDR3 DNA is TGTGCCAGTAGGGACCCATGGAGAACTGAAGCTTTCTTT. Protein sequence: CASRDPWRTEAFF. The V gene is TRBV19, the J gene TRBJ1-1; no clear D gene. The CDR3 covers 13 residues. Germline CDR1 and CDR2: LNHDA and SQIVND (reference sequence). V lost 6 bases and J lost 5, with 13 bases in between.

V and J are TRBV4-2 and TRBJ1-6, with TRBD1 matching over 8 bases. This CDR3 contains 16 residues. Germline V CDR1 and CDR2: LGHNA, YNFKEQ. Trimming cost V 1 base and J 8 bases; bases outside gene matches: 7. CDR3 region: CASSQGTQGADSPLHF. CDR3 DNA sequence: TGTGCCAGCAGCCAAGGGACGCAGGGGGCAGATTCACCCCTCCACTTT.

The chain recombines TRBV5-4 with TRBJ1-1; 11 positions match TRBD1. V trimming: 6 bases; J trimming: 0 bases; junction bases outside the gene matches: 7. Germline loops: CDR1 SGHNT, CDR2 YYREEE (reference sequence). This CDR3 is built from 16 residues. The CDR3 protein is CASTLGQGALNTEAFF. The CDR3 DNA is TGTGCCAGCACCTTAGGACAGGGGGCCTTGAACACTGAAGCTTTCTTT.

The V call is TRBV19, the J call TRBJ2-5, with 7 bases aligning to TRBD1. CDR1 and CDR2 from the germline V gene are LNHDA and SQIVND (reference sequence). The trim removed 3 bases at V and 1 base at J, leaving 2 bases unmatched. This CDR3 comprises 14 residues. CDR3 sequence (DNA): TGTGCCAGTAGTATGTGGACAGGCCAAGAGACCCAGTACTTC. Residues: CASSMWTGQETQYF.